The sample holds a few counts of the clone carrying this TCR beta chain. Antigen: not known. The data were obtained in a study of cytomegalovirus exposure and HLA in healthy donors. Turning to the study itself: Around 180 million T cells yielded roughly 100 million unique TCR beta sequences, as an earlier analysis found. Of 300 to 500 genotyped donors, about 81% grouped in the Caucasian-associated ancestry cluster.

CDR1 is SGHTS, CDR2 YDEGEE, per germline. The CDR3 runs to 14 residues. With 6 bases clipped from V and 11 bases from J, the junction kept 12 bases outside the gene matches. Study-wide points: In an earlier analysis, most TCR beta V segments were productive about 87% or about 30% of the time. Reportedly, HLA-A and HLA-B alleles of most subjects were accurately predicted from TCR beta.

Vbeta (60) and Jbeta (13) primers were used in the PCR. Measured with immunoSEQ multiplex PCR; TCRdb has only the in-frame clones, and not every one. The sample carries 80,000 to 100,000 clones, 79% recorded once. Sequencing was carried out using PBMCs. The V gene is TRBV5-8, the J gene TRBJ2-1, with 9 bases that match TRBD1. The receptor comes from a male donor in good health and CMV-seropositive. The CDR3 DNA follows: TGTGCCAGCACCGCGCCGGGACAGGGATGGAAGCAGTTCTTC. It encodes CASTAPGQGWKQFF.